This TCR beta chain appears in the sequencing data of a study of PD-1 blockade in classical Hodgkin lymphoma. The overall study: Nivolumab dosed at 3 mg/kg went to patients intravenously every 2 weeks. Broader study findings: TCR diversity at baseline was reported to be reduced in newly diagnosed patients relative to healthy donors. A significant rise in TCR diversity was seen by C4D1 for CD4+ cells but not for CD8+ cells. Individuals who commenced nivolumab within less than 1 year of ASCT were excluded.

Turning to this clone: The target antigen is unknown.

The protocol was immunoSEQ multiplex PCR, while the TCRdb copy is restricted to in-frame clones and leaves out a portion. The sample includes roughly 60,000 clones, 88% seen only once; the top ten take more than 5%. The patients all showed relapse after autologous stem cell transplantation, while their brentuximab vedotin exposure varied. The ends were cut back, 0 bases at V and 5 bases at J, with 7 bases in the middle. The CDR3 consists of 14 residues. Per germline, CDR1 SNHLY and CDR2 FYNNEI. The material sequenced was peripheral blood mononuclear cells (PBMCs), taken before the second cycle of nivolumab. This TCR was recovered from a human donor with classical Hodgkin lymphoma. The chain employs TRBV2 and TRBJ2-2; TRBD1 or TRBD2 may be the D gene (5 bases each). The CDR3 protein is CASSEAGETGELFF. CDR3 coding DNA: TGTGCCAGCAGTGAAGCGGGGGAGACCGGGGAGCTGTTTTTT.